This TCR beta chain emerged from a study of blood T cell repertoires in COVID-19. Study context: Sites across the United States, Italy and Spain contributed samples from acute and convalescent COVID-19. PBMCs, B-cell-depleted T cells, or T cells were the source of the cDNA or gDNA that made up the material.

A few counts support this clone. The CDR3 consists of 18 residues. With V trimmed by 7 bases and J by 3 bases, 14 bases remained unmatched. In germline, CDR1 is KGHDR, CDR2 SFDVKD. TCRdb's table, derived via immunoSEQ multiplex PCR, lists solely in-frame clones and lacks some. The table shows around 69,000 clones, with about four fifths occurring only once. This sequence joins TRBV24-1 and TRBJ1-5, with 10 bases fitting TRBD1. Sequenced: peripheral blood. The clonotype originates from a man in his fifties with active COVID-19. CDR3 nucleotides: TGTGCCACCAGATCCCAAACGGAGGGGACAGGGGTCAATCAGCCCCAGCATTTT. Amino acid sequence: CATRSQTEGTGVNQPQHF.